This TCR beta chain was profiled in a study of glioma-infiltrating T cells after dendritic cell vaccination listed by TCRdb under 2016. Describing the broader study: The cohort comprised around 15 glioblastoma patients from Phase I and II dendritic cell vaccination trials, 9 newly diagnosed and 6 with recurrent disease. In glioblastoma patients vaccinated with dendritic cells, deep sequencing of TCR beta CDR3 regions served to measure the amount of tumor-infiltrating lymphocytes and to compare repertoires between tumor and blood. Patients received three intradermal dendritic cell vaccine injections at biweekly intervals in the arm below the axilla. Between 2003 and 2012, patients were given autologous tumor lysate-pulsed dendritic cell vaccination. The vaccine consisted of monocyte-derived dendritic cells cultured less than 9 days with IL-4 and GM-CSF, then pulsed overnight with autologous tumor lysate. TCR sequencing metrics, including TIL content and tumor-blood repertoire overlap, were correlated with survival after dendritic cell vaccination.

The germline V gene (reference sequence) provides CDR1 GTSNPN and CDR2 SVGIG. V is reduced by 7 bases and J by 2 bases, leaving a spacing of 15 bases between them. Including the terminal cysteine and phenylalanine, the CDR3 comprises 14 residues. Only CDR3 DNA is held: 42 bases, read in frame from base 1. On this clone itself: Its antigen target is currently unknown. The record has no base qualities; no much larger clone is one base away.

General study outcomes and caveats: TCR clonality showed no direct relationship with survival, which suggests that a diverse polyclonal response may matter. The cohort was small and heterogeneous, and full blood and tumor sets were available for few patients, with initial-recurrent tumor pairs available for even fewer patients. After dendritic cell vaccination, a higher estimated pretreatment TIL content predicted longer time to progression and overall survival. The TCR overlap response model with three groups was called speculative and said to need prospective validation.

TCRB CDR3 regions were amplified from around 2.1 ug genomic DNA, or all available DNA if less, using the immunoSEQ assay. The multiplex PCR relied on 60 forward primers for TCR V beta segments and 13 reverse primers for J beta segments. To estimate reads per starting template, synthetic control templates were spiked into each sample at limiting dilution. The Illumina HiSeq System generated sequencing reads of 87 bp. Regarding the original processing steps: PCR and sequencing errors were removed by a nearest neighbor algorithm that merged closely related sequences. TCR overlap was defined as the percentage of unique tumor TCR beta sequences that were also found in the peripheral blood of the same patient. Sourced from immuneACCESS, this table was stored by TCRdb with only in-frame sequences that have V and J called. A share of the clones is absent; for the studies checked, an unresolved V gene accounts for under half, and the remainder has no known explanation. V and J calls and clone size are given by that table; D and trimming were obtained from the DNA. The sample data list 55,000 to 75,000 clones, and just under 85% of these were observed just once. Jointly, the top ten make up approximately 14% of the sample.

The sample's time point label, decoded: after dendritic cell vaccination, including at tumor progression/relapse. Selection of patients required sufficient residual fresh-frozen tumor tissue and over two years of available survival data. An isocitrate dehydrogenase mutation was not carried by any of the glioblastoma patients, although molecular status was otherwise variable. PBMC were collected before vaccination, two weeks after the third vaccination, and at tumor progression when it occurred. The Qiagen DNeasy Blood extraction Kit was used to extract genomic DNA. Rearrangement joined TRBV30 to TRBJ2-1, with TRBD2 perhaps the D gene, on 7 matching bases. The sample in question was blood, obtained after dendritic cell vaccination. The TCR sequence derives from a human donor with glioblastoma. The nucleotides are TGTGCCTCGGGGAGGGGGGCAACCTACAATGAGCAGTTCTTC. The resulting protein is CASGRGATYNEQFF.